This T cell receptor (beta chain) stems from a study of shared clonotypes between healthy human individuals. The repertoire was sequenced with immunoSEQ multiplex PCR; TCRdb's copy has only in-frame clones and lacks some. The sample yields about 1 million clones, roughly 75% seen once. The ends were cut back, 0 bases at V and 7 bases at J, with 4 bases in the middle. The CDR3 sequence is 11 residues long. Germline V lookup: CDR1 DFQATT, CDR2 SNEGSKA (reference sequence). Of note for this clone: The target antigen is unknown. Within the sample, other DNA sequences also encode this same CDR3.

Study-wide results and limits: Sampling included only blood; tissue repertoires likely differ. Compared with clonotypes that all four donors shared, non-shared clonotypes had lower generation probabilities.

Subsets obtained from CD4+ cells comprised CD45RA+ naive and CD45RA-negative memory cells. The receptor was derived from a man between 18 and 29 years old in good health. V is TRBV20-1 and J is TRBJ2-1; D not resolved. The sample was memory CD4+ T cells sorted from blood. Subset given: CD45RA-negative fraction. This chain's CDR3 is CSARDLNEQFF. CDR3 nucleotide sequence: TGCAGTGCTAGAGATTTAAATGAGCAGTTCTTC.